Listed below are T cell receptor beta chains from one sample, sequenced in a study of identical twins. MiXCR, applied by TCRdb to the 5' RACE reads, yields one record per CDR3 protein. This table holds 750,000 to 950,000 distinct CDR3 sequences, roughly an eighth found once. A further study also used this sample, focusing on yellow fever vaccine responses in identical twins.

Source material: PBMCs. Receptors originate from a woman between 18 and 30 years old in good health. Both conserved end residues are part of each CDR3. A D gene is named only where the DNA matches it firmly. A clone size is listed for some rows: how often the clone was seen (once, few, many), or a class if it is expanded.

cdr3_aa: CASSPGGQPDTQYF
cdr3_nt: TGTGCCAGCAGCCCAGGGGGGCAGCCAGATACGCAGTATTTT
v_call: TRBV7-6
d_call: NA
clone_size: NA
j_call: TRBJ2-3

cdr3_aa: CATSRLSGTGSNEQYF
cdr3_nt: TGTGCCACCAGCAGGCTTTCCGGGACAGGGTCGAACGAGCAGTACTTC
v_call: TRBV15
d_call: TRBD1
clone_size: many
j_call: TRBJ2-7

cdr3_aa: CSADPKSSYNSPLHF
cdr3_nt: TGCAGTGCTGACCCTAAAAGCTCCTATAATTCACCCCTCCACTTT
v_call: TRBV20-1
d_call: NA
clone_size: NA
j_call: TRBJ1-6

cdr3_aa: CASSPKRDTEAFF
cdr3_nt: TGTGCCAGCAGCCCAAAGAGGGACACTGAAGCTTTCTTT
v_call: TRBV9
d_call: NA
clone_size: few
j_call: TRBJ1-1

cdr3_aa: CASSLWGVTGGGYGYTF
cdr3_nt: TGTGCCAGCAGTTTGTGGGGTGTGACAGGGGGGGGCTATGGCTACACCTTC
v_call: TRBV12-3/TRBV12-4
d_call: TRBD1
clone_size: many
j_call: TRBJ1-2

cdr3_aa: CSARTSASYEQYF
cdr3_nt: TGCAGTGCTAGAACTAGCGCCTCCTACGAGCAGTACTTC
v_call: TRBV20-1
d_call: TRBD2
clone_size: NA
j_call: TRBJ2-7

cdr3_aa: CASSLMPSGSYEQYF
cdr3_nt: TGTGCCAGCAGTTTGATGCCTAGCGGAAGCTACGAGCAGTACTTC
v_call: TRBV28
d_call: TRBD2
clone_size: few
j_call: TRBJ2-7

cdr3_aa: CASSFLVSGGGNTEAFF
cdr3_nt: TGTGCCAGCAGCTTTCTTGTTTCCGGGGGCGGGAACACTGAAGCTTTCTTT
v_call: TRBV7-6
d_call: NA
clone_size: NA
j_call: TRBJ1-1

cdr3_aa: CASTLGGSNQPQHF
cdr3_nt: TGTGCCAGCACCCTGGGGGGGAGCAATCAGCCCCAGCATTTT
v_call: TRBV5-6
d_call: NA
clone_size: few
j_call: TRBJ1-5

cdr3_aa: CASSVRQYNEQFF
cdr3_nt: TGTGCCAGCAGCGTGAGACAGTACAATGAGCAGTTCTTC
v_call: TRBV11-2
d_call: NA
clone_size: many
j_call: TRBJ2-1

cdr3_aa: CASSDEIRYGYTF
cdr3_nt: TGTGCCAGCAGTGATGAAATTCGCTATGGCTACACCTTC
v_call: TRBV6-1
d_call: NA
clone_size: few
j_call: TRBJ1-2

cdr3_aa: CASSETPGQGMNYEQYF
cdr3_nt: TGTGCCAGCAGTGAAACCCCAGGACAGGGGATGAACTACGAGCAGTACTTC
v_call: TRBV2
d_call: TRBD1
clone_size: NA
j_call: TRBJ2-7

cdr3_aa: CSARDRYSGGTDTQYF
cdr3_nt: TGCAGTGCTAGAGATCGGTATAGTGGGGGCACAGATACGCAGTATTTT
v_call: TRBV20-1
d_call: NA
clone_size: few
j_call: TRBJ2-3

cdr3_aa: CASRPTGGVDTQYF
cdr3_nt: TGTGCCAGCAGACCAACAGGGGGAGTAGATACGCAGTATTTT
v_call: TRBV12-3/TRBV12-4
d_call: TRBD1
clone_size: NA
j_call: TRBJ2-3

cdr3_aa: CASSTETAYNEQFF
cdr3_nt: TGCGCCAGCAGCACCGAAACGGCCTACAATGAGCAGTTCTTC
v_call: TRBV5-1
d_call: NA
clone_size: many
j_call: TRBJ2-1

cdr3_aa: CASSETVSPLHF
cdr3_nt: TGTGCCAGCAGCGAGACAGTCTCACCCCTCCACTTT
v_call: TRBV2
d_call: NA
clone_size: many
j_call: TRBJ1-6

cdr3_aa: CASSLEESGWGNTEAFF
cdr3_nt: TGCGCCAGCAGCTTGGAAGAATCGGGGTGGGGGAACACTGAAGCTTTCTTT
v_call: TRBV5-1
d_call: NA
clone_size: NA
j_call: TRBJ1-1

cdr3_aa: CASDLTGGEGQPQHF
cdr3_nt: TGTGCCAGCGACCTGACAGGGGGCGAGGGTCAGCCCCAGCATTTT
v_call: TRBV6-1
d_call: TRBD1
clone_size: many
j_call: TRBJ1-5

cdr3_aa: CASSRGLAGNYEQYF
cdr3_nt: TGCGCCAGCAGCCGGGGACTAGCGGGGAACTACGAGCAGTACTTC
v_call: TRBV5-1
d_call: TRBD2
clone_size: few
j_call: TRBJ2-7

cdr3_aa: CASTTVFYNEQFF
cdr3_nt: TGTGCCAGCACTACAGTTTTTTACAATGAGCAGTTCTTC
v_call: TRBV5-6
d_call: NA
clone_size: few
j_call: TRBJ2-1

cdr3_aa: CSARDPSPFSNQPQHF
cdr3_nt: TGCAGTGCTAGAGATCCCAGCCCGTTTAGCAATCAGCCCCAGCATTTT
v_call: TRBV20-1
d_call: NA
clone_size: few
j_call: TRBJ1-5

cdr3_aa: CASSLSGVAQYF
cdr3_nt: TGTGCCAGCAGCTTATCTGGGGTTGCACAGTATTTT
v_call: TRBV7-3
d_call: NA
clone_size: NA
j_call: TRBJ2-3

cdr3_aa: CASSLGTGTEFYEQYF
cdr3_nt: TGTGCCAGCAGCTTAGGTACCGGGACGGAGTTCTACGAGCAGTACTTC
v_call: TRBV7-6
d_call: NA
clone_size: NA
j_call: TRBJ2-7

cdr3_aa: CASGSGGLKFF
cdr3_nt: TGTGCCAGCGGCTCAGGGGGCTTGAAGTTCTTC
v_call: TRBV28
d_call: TRBD1
clone_size: many
j_call: TRBJ2-1

cdr3_aa: CASSKASRQWGDEQYF
cdr3_nt: TGTGCCAGCAGCAAAGCCTCTCGACAGTGGGGGGACGAGCAGTACTTC
v_call: TRBV21-1
d_call: NA
clone_size: few
j_call: TRBJ2-7

cdr3_aa: CASSLFAGARNQPQHF
cdr3_nt: TGTGCCAGCAGTTTGTTCGCAGGGGCTCGTAATCAGCCCCAGCATTTT
v_call: TRBV27
d_call: NA
clone_size: NA
j_call: TRBJ1-5

cdr3_aa: CASTWDKTNYGYTF
cdr3_nt: TGTGCCAGCACCTGGGACAAAACTAACTATGGCTACACCTTC
v_call: TRBV12-3/TRBV12-4
d_call: NA
clone_size: few
j_call: TRBJ1-2

cdr3_aa: CASSEMVAGGPQYF
cdr3_nt: TGTGCCAGCAGTGAAATGGTAGCGGGAGGCCCGCAGTATTTT
v_call: TRBV2
d_call: TRBD2
clone_size: NA
j_call: TRBJ2-3

cdr3_aa: CASSLGRGEETQYF
cdr3_nt: TGTGCCAGCAGTTTAGGCAGGGGGGAAGAGACCCAGTACTTC
v_call: TRBV28
d_call: NA
clone_size: few
j_call: TRBJ2-5

cdr3_aa: CASSPVGASNQPQHF
cdr3_nt: TGCGCCAGCAGCCCCGTGGGGGCAAGCAATCAGCCCCAGCATTTT
v_call: TRBV5-1
d_call: NA
clone_size: many
j_call: TRBJ1-5

cdr3_aa: CASSRVGAYNEQFF
cdr3_nt: TGTGCCAGCAGCCGAGTCGGGGCGTACAATGAGCAGTTCTTC
v_call: TRBV12-3/TRBV12-4
d_call: NA
clone_size: few
j_call: TRBJ2-1

cdr3_aa: CASSQSGFPGELFF
cdr3_nt: TGCGCCAGCAGTCAATCCGGGTTCCCCGGGGAGCTGTTTTTT
v_call: TRBV23-1
d_call: NA
clone_size: NA
j_call: TRBJ2-2

cdr3_aa: CASSTAGTARNEQFF
cdr3_nt: TGTGCCAGCAGTACAGCCGGGACAGCTCGGAATGAGCAGTTCTTC
v_call: TRBV28
d_call: TRBD1
clone_size: few
j_call: TRBJ2-1

cdr3_aa: CASTNSGGYNEQFF
cdr3_nt: TGTGCCAGCACCAATAGCGGGGGCTACAATGAGCAGTTCTTC
v_call: TRBV7-9
d_call: TRBD2
clone_size: few
j_call: TRBJ2-1

cdr3_aa: CASRLGPYNEQFF
cdr3_nt: TGCGCCAGCAGACTAGGGCCCTACAATGAGCAGTTCTTC
v_call: TRBV5-1
d_call: NA
clone_size: NA
j_call: TRBJ2-1

cdr3_aa: CSAKAEISYNEQFF
cdr3_nt: TGCAGTGCTAAGGCAGAGATTTCCTACAATGAGCAGTTCTTC
v_call: TRBV20-1
d_call: NA
clone_size: many
j_call: TRBJ2-1

cdr3_aa: CASSPNSKGQYNEQFF
cdr3_nt: TGTGCCAGCAGCCCCAACTCCAAAGGGCAGTACAATGAGCAGTTCTTC
v_call: TRBV6-1
d_call: NA
clone_size: NA
j_call: TRBJ2-1

cdr3_aa: CASSSTKTPYNEQFF
cdr3_nt: TGCGCCAGCAGTTCTACTAAAACCCCGTACAATGAGCAGTTCTTC
v_call: TRBV5-1
d_call: NA
clone_size: NA
j_call: TRBJ2-1

cdr3_aa: CASSSGTSGLDGRGGQFF
cdr3_nt: TGTGCCAGCAGTTCCGGGACTAGCGGCCTCGACGGAAGGGGCGGGCAGTTCTTC
v_call: TRBV28
d_call: TRBD2
clone_size: NA
j_call: TRBJ2-1

cdr3_aa: CASSLESGRGIQYF
cdr3_nt: TGCGCCAGCAGCTTGGAGTCAGGTAGAGGCATTCAGTACTTC
v_call: TRBV5-1
d_call: NA
clone_size: NA
j_call: TRBJ2-4